This entry describes one TCR beta chain. What it recognizes is unknown. This sample was included in a study of T cells in Graves' hyperthyroidism and ophthalmopathy. Whole-study findings and limits: Also found in blood were most expanded thyroid clonotypes above 0.001.

CDR1 is GTSNPN, CDR2 SVGIG, per germline (reference sequence). This CDR3 spans 14 amino acids. What was amplified from RNA transcripts were TCR beta CDR3 regions. A first-round RT-PCR of the TCR CDR3 used the HTBI primer set. TCRdb re-called the multiplex PCR reads with MiXCR, one entry per CDR3 protein. The sample has 540,000 or so distinct CDR3 sequences; less than 20% are singletons. This clonotype was sampled from a woman in her thirties with Graves' hyperthyroidism. What was sequenced was blood. V and J are TRBV30 and TRBJ2-6, with a tentative D call TRBD1 (6 bases). DNA for the CDR3: TGTGCTAGGAACAGGGACTCTGGGGCCAACGTCCTGACTTTC. Protein sequence: CARNRDSGANVLTF.